The next 17 T cell receptor beta chains were all read from a single sample in a study of shared T cell receptors in the human thymus. Clones were sequenced by immunoSEQ multiplex PCR, and TCRdb holds only the in-frame ones, with some missing. The sample carries hundreds of thousands of clones, around 78% recorded once. The data also belong to a second study, concerning human thymus T cells.

The sequenced sample consisted of thymocytes. Every receptor here comes from a boy under three years old with a congenital heart defect.

This clone was picked up a small number of times. This chain joins TRBV29-1 and TRBJ2-5, with 10 bases aligning to TRBD2. Germline V CDR1 and CDR2: SQVTM, ANQGSEA. V was pared by 7 bases and J by 4 bases, with 12 bases of the junction left unmatched. The CDR3 loop spans 15 amino acids. In DNA, the CDR3 is TGCAGCGGGTCAACTAGCGGGATAGAGACAGAGACCCAGTACTTC. This translates into CSGSTSGIETETQYF.

The J gene is TRBJ2-7, the V gene TRBV27; 8 bases match TRBD1. The trim removed 2 bases at V and 6 bases at J, leaving 9 bases unmatched. Germline loops: CDR1 MNHEY, CDR2 SMNVEV (reference sequence). The CDR3 totals 15 residues. DNA for the CDR3: TGTGCCAGCAGTTTAAACACCGACAGGGGAGGCGAGCAGTACTTC. Amino acids: CASSLNTDRGGEQYF.

The chain has TRBV7-2 and TRBJ2-5; a possible D gene is TRBD2 (6 bases). Trimming removed 5 bases at V and 5 bases at J, with 12 bases between. Germline V gene data show CDR1 as SGHTA and CDR2 as FQGNSA. The CDR3 has 13 residues. The CDR3 loop is CASSMPSEETQYF. The CDR3 region has the DNA TGTGCCAGCAGCATGCCTAGCGAGGAGACCCAGTACTTC.

The gene calls are TRBV27 and TRBJ2-7; 7 bases fit TRBD1. The CDR3 covers 15 residues. Germline V gene sequence: CDR1 MNHEY, CDR2 SMNVEV (reference sequence). Losses at the gene ends were 0 bases for V and 3 bases for J; bases not matched to a gene: 5. The CDR3 DNA follows: TGTGCCAGCAGTTTATCGGAGAGGGGGCACTACGAGCAGTACTTC. Amino acids: CASSLSERGHYEQYF.

This chain links TRBV27 with TRBJ2-6; possibly TRBD1 for D (5 bases). CDR3 size: 13 residues. V lost 7 bases and J lost 4, with 8 bases in between. CDR1 is MNHEY, CDR2 SMNVEV, per germline (reference sequence). Written as DNA, the CDR3 is TGTGCCAGCACAGGGAAAGGGGCCAACGTCCTGACTTTC. This gives the protein CASTGKGANVLTF.

J is TRBJ2-1 and V is TRBV14; D might be TRBD2 (5 bases). CDR1 and CDR2 from the germline V gene are SGHDN and FVKESK. The CDR3 runs to 13 residues. Deletions cut 1 base from V and 7 bases from J, with 8 bases between. CDR3 loop: CASSQAKRNEQFF. CDR3 DNA: TGTGCCAGCAGCCAAGCTAAGCGGAATGAGCAGTTCTTC.

Written as DNA, the CDR3 is TGTGCCAGCAGTTCGACCCTCCTGGCGGTAATCTCCTACAATGAGCAGTTCTTC. Its protein product is CASSSTLLAVISYNEQFF. The V and J genes are TRBV27 and TRBJ2-1; D uncertain. Deletions cut 4 bases from V and 0 bases from J, with 19 bases between. Germline-derived CDR1 and CDR2 are MNHEY and SMNVEV (reference sequence). CDR3 length: 18 amino acids.

This rearrangement joins TRBV18 to TRBJ2-3; tentative D call: TRBD1 (6 bases). This CDR3 region has 13 residues. Germline CDR1 reads KGHSH; CDR2 reads LQKENI. The V end was cut by 0 bases, the J end by 10 bases, with 11 bases between. As DNA, the CDR3 is TGTGCCAGCTCACCACCGGGACACCCCGCGCAGTATTTT. This sequence encodes CASSPPGHPAQYF. The full variable domain, with the rest looked up from reference TRBV18 and TRBJ2-3, is NAGVMQNPRHLVRRRGQEARLRCSPMKGHSHVYWYRQLPEEGLKFMVYLQKENIIDESGMPKERFSAEFPKEGPSILRIQQVVRGDSAAYFCASSPPGHPAQYFGPGTRLTVL.

This chain links TRBV11-1 with TRBJ2-7; TRBD2 matches 12 bases. This CDR3 is built from 17 residues. Germline V gene lookup returns CDR1 SGHAT and CDR2 FQDESV (reference sequence). Losses at the gene ends were 1 base for V and 2 bases for J; bases not matched to a gene: 6. The CDR3 loop is CASSLEGWTSGTYEQYF. The CDR3 bases are TGTGCCAGCAGCTTAGAGGGGTGGACTAGCGGGACCTACGAGCAGTACTTC.

V and J are TRBV7-9 and TRBJ2-5; 11 bases agree with TRBD2. CDR1 SEHNR and CDR2 FQNEAQ come from the germline V gene (reference sequence). Trimming at V came to 5 bases and at J to 0 bases, leaving 8 bases not matched to a gene. The CDR3 runs to 17 residues. The DNA for the CDR3 is TGTGCCAGCAGCCTATTTAGGGGACTAGCGGACCAAGAGACCCAGTACTTC. It specifies CASSLFRGLADQETQYF.

This chain uses TRBV27 with TRBJ2-1, with 10 positions matching TRBD1. Germline CDR1 and CDR2: MNHEY and SMNVEV (reference sequence). V dropped 1 base and J dropped 0; count of bases not matched to a gene: 6. The CDR3 length is 18 residues. This chain's CDR3 is CASSLWGQGRVSYNEQFF. CDR3 nucleotide sequence: TGTGCCAGCAGTTTATGGGGACAGGGGCGCGTCTCCTACAATGAGCAGTTCTTC.

The chain links TRBV7-7 to TRBJ2-2; 7 positions agree with TRBD1. The CDR3 runs to 14 residues. In germline, CDR1 is SSHAT, CDR2 FNYEAQ (reference sequence). V shed 5 bases and J 6 bases; nucleotides not matched to a gene: 6. CDR3 in amino acids: CASSQARGPGELFF. The CDR3 region has the DNA TGTGCCAGCAGCCAGGCTAGGGGGCCCGGGGAGCTGTTTTTT. The full variable domain, with the rest looked up from reference TRBV7-7 and TRBJ2-2, is GAGVSQSPRYKVTKRGQDVTLRCDPISSHATLYWYQQALGQGPEFLTYFNYEAQPDKSGLPSDRFSAERPEGSISTLTIQRTEQRDSAMYRCASSQARGPGELFFGEGSRLTVL.

The chain is built from TRBV19 and TRBJ2-5; D call uncertain. From germline, CDR1 is LNHDA and CDR2 SQIVND (reference sequence). The CDR3 covers 17 residues. Deletions cut 0 bases from V and 2 bases from J, with 16 bases between. CDR3 amino acids: CASSIDHSPPAQETQYF. As DNA, the CDR3 is TGTGCCAGTAGTATAGATCACTCTCCCCCTGCTCAAGAGACCCAGTACTTC.

The J gene is TRBJ2-1, the V gene TRBV5-6; D is perhaps TRBD2 (5 bases). V was trimmed by 4 bases and J by 5 bases, leaving 7 bases between them. Germline V CDR1 and CDR2: SGHDT, YYEEEE. The CDR3 has 12 amino acids. The CDR3 protein is CASSPGNNEQFF. The CDR3 coding sequence is TGTGCCAGCAGCCCGGGGAACAATGAGCAGTTCTTC.

This clone was observed a few times. The chain employs TRBV6-6 and TRBJ2-2; 7 positions match TRBD2. Trimming at V came to 0 bases and at J to 7 bases, leaving 5 bases not matched to a gene. Germline assignment: CDR1 MNHNY and CDR2 SVGAGI (reference sequence). The CDR3 runs to 15 residues. The CDR3 DNA follows: TGTGCCAGCAGTTACTCGGGAGGGAGGGACGGGGAGCTGTTTTTT. This sequence encodes CASSYSGGRDGELFF.

This clone was detected only once. V and J are TRBV27 and TRBJ2-1; no firm D call. This CDR3 region has 15 residues. CDR1 is MNHEY and CDR2 is SMNVEV in the germline V gene (reference sequence). V was clipped by 5 bases and J by 5 bases, with 16 bases between them. The CDR3: CASSPRVPDDNEQFF. CDR3 nucleotide sequence: TGTGCCAGCAGTCCCCGGGTCCCCGACGACAATGAGCAGTTCTTC.

The sample holds one count of this clone. This chain uses TRBV7-8 with TRBJ2-5; a possible D gene is TRBD1 (6 bases). The V and J ends lost 1 base and 4 bases respectively, with 10 bases between them. The V gene's germline CDR1 is SGHVS and CDR2 FQNEAQ. There are 14 residues in the CDR3. The CDR3, as DNA: TGTGCCAGCAGCTTAGGATCCAGGGGAGAGACCCAGTACTTC. Amino acids: CASSLGSRGETQYF.